Here is one T cell receptor (beta chain) with its context. The Seattle site enrolled patients during active infection and followed them longitudinally. This entry comes from a study of blood T cell repertoires in COVID-19. Background on the study: Material from acute and convalescent COVID-19 was sourced from the United States, Italy and Spain. T cells, B-cell-depleted T cells, or PBMCs provided the cDNA or gDNA that served as material.

Some clones are missing from TCRdb's copy, which holds only in-frame ones; the method was immunoSEQ multiplex PCR. The table records roughly 300,000 clones, approximately 89% of them present only once. This CDR3 contains 14 residues. Germline V lookup: CDR1 LGHDT, CDR2 YNNKEL (reference sequence). V shed 0 bases, J shed 7 bases, and the junction held 2 bases outside the gene matches. This TCR came from a woman in her twenties or thirties with COVID-19, enrolled during active disease. Sequencing was carried out using peripheral blood. The rearrangement links TRBV3-1 (or the pseudogene TRBV3-2) to TRBJ1-3; TRBD1 matches at 8 bases. The CDR3 sequence is CASSQDWTGNTIYF. CDR3 bases: TGTGCCAGCAGCCAAGACTGGACAGGGAACACCATATATTTT.